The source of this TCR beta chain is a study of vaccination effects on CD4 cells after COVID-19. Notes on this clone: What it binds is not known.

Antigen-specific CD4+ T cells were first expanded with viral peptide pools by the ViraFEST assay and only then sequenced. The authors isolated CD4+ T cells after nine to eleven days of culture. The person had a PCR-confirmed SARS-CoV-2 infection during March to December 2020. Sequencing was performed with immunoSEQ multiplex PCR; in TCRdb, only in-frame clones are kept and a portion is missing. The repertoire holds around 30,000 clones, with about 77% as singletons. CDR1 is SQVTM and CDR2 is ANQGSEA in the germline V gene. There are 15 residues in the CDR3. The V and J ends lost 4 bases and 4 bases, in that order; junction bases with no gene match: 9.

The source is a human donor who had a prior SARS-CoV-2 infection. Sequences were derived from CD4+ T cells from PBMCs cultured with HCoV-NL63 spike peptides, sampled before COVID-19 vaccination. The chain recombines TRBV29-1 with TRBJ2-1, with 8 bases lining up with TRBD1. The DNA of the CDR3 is TGCAGCGTTGCCGTCCCGGGACAGGATTACAATGAGCAGTTCTTC. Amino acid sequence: CSVAVPGQDYNEQFF.